The following is a T cell receptor (beta chain) sequence with its context. This clone was detected once. It lacks a known antigen. Base qualities were left out, and no much larger clone turns up one base away. The germline V gene specifies SGHTA as CDR1 and FQGNSA as CDR2. There are 16 amino acids in the CDR3, from cysteine to phenylalanine inclusive. Only the CDR3 portion is preserved as DNA: 48 bases, with reading frame beginning at the first base. Trimming takes 3 bases from V and 5 bases from J, and the germline ends sit 14 bases apart. The donors were healthy, HIV-negative adults who had no recently reported acute infections or vaccinations. Only Caucasian adults living in Nashville, Tennessee, USA were represented among the donors. CD4+ T cells were enriched by magnetic negative selection; naive cells were then positively selected on CD45RA, and the negative fraction formed the memory subset. After blood collection by leukapheresis, PBMCs were isolated using Ficoll-Histopaque density gradient centrifugation and then cryopreserved in the vapor phase of liquid nitrogen. Purity and quantity of every magnetically sorted T cell population were checked by analytical flow cytometry. Genomic DNA was isolated from every sorted fraction and measured by UV absorbance on a Nanodrop 2000c.

This entry is derived from a study of shared clonotypes between healthy human individuals (dated by TCRdb to 2020 to 2021). Concerning the study at large: A few men and a couple of women, aged 18 to 49 years, made up the cohort. For each donor, CD4 naive and CD4 memory were each given three plates, CD8 naive was given two plates, and CD8 memory was given one plate. To estimate repertoire size and how much clonotype sharing occurs between individuals, the study deeply sequenced the blood TCR repertoires of five healthy adults. To increase sequencing depth and limit assay-specific biases, different laboratories used diverse techniques to prepare libraries and sequence TCR repertoires. Leukapheresis yielded between about 0.8 and 8.9 billion PBMCs per donor. What the authors observed across the whole study: Because the study included only a small number of donors, the genetic and exposure-history diversity represented was limited. Naive subsets generally had larger estimated clonotype richness than memory subsets. Pairwise subsampling led to the expectation that sequencing depth would affect the degree of clonotype sharing among donors. Compared with non-shared clonotypes, the clonotypes found in all four sorted-subset donors had higher generation probabilities. About 5% of naive CD4, 3.5% of naive CD8, approximately 2.2% of memory CD4, and 0.4% of memory CD8 clonotypes were shared across several donors. Incomplete sequencing was indicated by rarefaction of sorted-subset datasets, despite the large sequencing depth. Sampling was limited to blood, and TCR repertoires in tissue likely differ from TCR repertoires in blood.

TCR CDR3 regions were amplified from genomic DNA by multiplex PCR using the deep immunoSEQ assay. Genomic DNA extracted from each cell subset was distributed evenly over all wells of several immunoSEQ 96-well plates, and each plate served as one replicate. For sorted subsets, approximately 210 ng of genomic DNA, equivalent to 30,000 or so T cell genomes, went into each replicate PCR. The purified libraries were quantified using a Qubit 3.0 fluorometer, sized with a Bioanalyzer 2100, and then quantified again using the KAPA Library Quantification kit. Every immunoSEQ 96-well plate was sequenced on a dedicated single-read 150-cycle Illumina NextSeq 550 flow cell. As for the authors' bioinformatics: Because the immunoSEQ output held only junctional sequences and lacked quality scores, the filtering could not match the filtering applied to full-length reads. To assign V/J genes and CDR3, sequences were annotated using PyIR, a Python wrapper for IgBLAST v1.9, with IMGT germline references. Reads were filtered out if the reads had weak V/J assignments (E-value above 1e-6), no CDR3, stop codons, out-of-frame junctions, or ambiguous translated residues. V3J clonotypes were defined by identical inferred V gene, J gene, and CDR3 amino acid sequence. To compute the percentage overlap between repertoires, the number of shared unique clonotypes was divided by the size of the smaller repertoire. Richness of each repertoire was evaluated using RTK rarefaction, the Chao1 estimator, and Recon v2.1 estimates of unobserved clonotypes. For all TCRbeta clonotypes obtained by the gDNA method from four donors, generation probabilities were computed with OLGA. Sourced from immuneACCESS, this table was stored by TCRdb with only in-frame sequences that have V and J called. A share of the clones is absent; for the studies checked, an unresolved V gene accounts for under half, and the remainder has no known explanation. V, J and clone size are taken as reported in that table, and D and trimming were inferred from the DNA itself. A total of about 510,000 clones appear in this sample, around 96% of them only once. The biggest ten clones account for less than 0.06% of the sample.

The chain was built from TRBV7-2 and TRBJ1-6; a confident D gene designation cannot be given. The source of this sequence is a woman aged 25 to 39 in good health. The sequencing input was naive CD4+ T cells sorted from blood. This sample's cell subset or site label indicates: CD45RA+ positively selected. This receptor carries the CDR3 CASSLTPGLHNSPLHF. The DNA is as follows: TGTGCCAGCAGCTTGACCCCGGGTCTACATAATTCACCCCTCCACTTT.